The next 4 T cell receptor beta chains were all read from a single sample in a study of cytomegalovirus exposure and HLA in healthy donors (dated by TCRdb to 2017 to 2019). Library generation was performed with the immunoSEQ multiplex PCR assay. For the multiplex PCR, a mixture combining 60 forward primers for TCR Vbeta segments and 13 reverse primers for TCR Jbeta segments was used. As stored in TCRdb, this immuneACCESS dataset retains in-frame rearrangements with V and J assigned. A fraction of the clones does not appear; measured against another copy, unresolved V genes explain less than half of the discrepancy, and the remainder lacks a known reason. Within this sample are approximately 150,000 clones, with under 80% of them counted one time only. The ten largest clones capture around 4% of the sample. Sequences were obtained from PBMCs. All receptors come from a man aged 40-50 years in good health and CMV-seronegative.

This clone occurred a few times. DNA of the CDR3: TGTGCCTGGAGACGACCAGGACAGGGGGGTTGGGGAAACATTCAGTACTTC. Translated: CAWRRPGQGGWGNIQYF. The chain is built from TRBV30 and TRBJ2-4; 10 nucleotides line up with TRBD1. The CDR3 is 17 amino acids. Looked up from germline, CDR1 is GTSNPN and CDR2 is SVGIG (reference sequence). J lost 6 bases, V lost 3 bases, and 14 bases had no gene match. Looking up the rest from reference TRBV30 and TRBJ2-4 gives the full variable domain: SQTIHQWPATLVQPVGSPLSLECTVEGTSNPNLYWYRQAAGRGLQLLFYSVGIGQISSEVPQNLSASRPQDRQFILSSKKLLLSDSGFYLCAWRRPGQGGWGNIQYFGAGTRLSVL.

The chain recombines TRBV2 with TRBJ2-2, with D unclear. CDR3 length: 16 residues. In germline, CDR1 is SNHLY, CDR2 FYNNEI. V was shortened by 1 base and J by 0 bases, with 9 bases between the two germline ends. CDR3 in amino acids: CASSEVSRANTGELFF. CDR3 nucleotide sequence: TGTGCCAGCAGTGAAGTTAGCAGAGCGAACACCGGGGAGCTGTTTTTT.

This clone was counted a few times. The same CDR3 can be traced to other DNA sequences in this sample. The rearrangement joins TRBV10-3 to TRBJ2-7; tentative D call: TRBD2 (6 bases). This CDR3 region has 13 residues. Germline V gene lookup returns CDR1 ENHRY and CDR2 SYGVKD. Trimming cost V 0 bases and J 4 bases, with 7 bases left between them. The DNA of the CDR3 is TGTGCCATCAGTGAGTCGGGAGGATACGAGCAGTACTTC. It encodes CAISESGGYEQYF.

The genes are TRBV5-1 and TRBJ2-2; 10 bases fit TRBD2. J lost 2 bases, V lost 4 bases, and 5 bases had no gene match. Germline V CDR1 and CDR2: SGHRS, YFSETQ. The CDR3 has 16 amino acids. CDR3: CASSGTSGANTGELFF. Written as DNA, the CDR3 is TGCGCCAGCAGCGGCACTAGCGGGGCCAACACCGGGGAGCTGTTTTTT.